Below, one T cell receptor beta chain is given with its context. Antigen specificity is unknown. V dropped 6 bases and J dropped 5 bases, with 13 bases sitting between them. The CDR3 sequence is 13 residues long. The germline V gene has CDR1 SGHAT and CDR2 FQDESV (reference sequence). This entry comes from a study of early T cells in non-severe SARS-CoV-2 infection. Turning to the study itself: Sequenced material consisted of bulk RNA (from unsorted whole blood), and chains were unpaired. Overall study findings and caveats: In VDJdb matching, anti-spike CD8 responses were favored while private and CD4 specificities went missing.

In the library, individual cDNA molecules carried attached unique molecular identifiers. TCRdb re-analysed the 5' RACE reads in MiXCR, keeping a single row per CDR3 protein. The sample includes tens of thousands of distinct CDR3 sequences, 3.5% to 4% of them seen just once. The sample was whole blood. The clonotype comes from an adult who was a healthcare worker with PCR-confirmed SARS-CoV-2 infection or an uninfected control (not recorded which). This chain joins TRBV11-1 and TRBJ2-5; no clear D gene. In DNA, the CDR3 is TGTGCCAGCAGTCAAGGGATAATGGAGACCCAGTACTTC. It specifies CASSQGIMETQYF.